The 10 T cell receptor beta chains below come from one sample, sequenced in a study of T cell responses to AZD1222 COVID-19 vaccine. Libraries were prepared by immunoSEQ multiplex PCR; TCRdb keeps only in-frame clonotypes and omits some of them. The top ten hold around 3.5% of the sample, which has around 150,000 clones, over 90% seen once. Sequencing was performed on peripheral blood, taken 28 days after the second AZD1222 dose. Source of these receptors: an adult who received the AZD1222 COVID-19 vaccine.

This chain uses TRBV7-3 with TRBJ2-5; tentatively, D is TRBD1 (5 bases). Germline CDR1 SGHTA, CDR2 FQGTGA. V was cut by 2 bases and J by 4 bases, with 11 bases left in between. The CDR3 extends over 14 amino acids. Written as DNA, the CDR3 is TGTGCCAGCAGCTTAGGTTCTAGGGGAGAGACCCAGTACTTC. It codes for CASSLGSRGETQYF.

This chain connects TRBV19 to TRBJ2-3, with D possibly matching TRBD2 (7 bases). Trimming left V 1 base short and J 3 bases short, with 17 bases between. The CDR3 spans 17 residues. CDR1 is LNHDA and CDR2 is SQIVND in the germline V gene (reference sequence). The CDR3 here is CASSIGAGASGTDTQYF. Written as DNA, the CDR3 is TGTGCCAGTAGTATAGGGGCGGGGGCTAGCGGAACAGATACGCAGTATTTT.

V and J are TRBV4-1 and TRBJ1-2; D perhaps matches TRBD1 (6 bases). This CDR3 is built from 16 residues. The V gene's germline CDR1 is MGHRA and CDR2 YSYEKL. V shed 3 bases and J shed 7 bases, with 21 bases lying between them. CDR3 in amino acids: CASSHTGTLAGIGYTF. The DNA for the CDR3 is TGCGCCAGCAGCCACACCGGGACACTCGCCGGTATTGGCTACACCTTC.

V usage is TRBV7-2 and J usage is TRBJ2-7, with 12 positions matching TRBD2. Germline CDR1 is SGHTA and CDR2 is FQGNSA. V shed 3 bases and J 1 base; nucleotides not matched to a gene: 13. The CDR3 has 19 amino acids. The CDR3 protein is CASSFSTSGRRRGSYEQYF. Written as DNA, the CDR3 is TGTGCCAGCAGCTTCTCGACTAGCGGGAGACGACGTGGTTCCTACGAGCAGTACTTC.

The V call is TRBV5-5, the J call TRBJ1-5, with TRBD1 matching 7 bases. The CDR3 runs to 14 residues. Per germline, CDR1 SGHKS and CDR2 YYEKEE (reference sequence). V shed 4 bases, J shed 5 bases, and the junction held 6 bases outside the gene matches. CDR3 in DNA: TGTGCCAGCAGCGCGGACAGGTTCTATCAGCCCCAGCATTTT. This codes for CASSADRFYQPQHF.

J is TRBJ2-7 and V is TRBV28; unclear D gene. Between the trimmed V and J ends, which lost 3 bases and 3 bases, there was a span of 9 bases. This CDR3 contains 13 residues. The germline V gene has CDR1 MDHEN and CDR2 SYDVKM. In DNA, the CDR3 is TGTGCCAGCAGTTTGAATGGTCTCTACGAGCAGTACTTC. It codes for CASSLNGLYEQYF.

The chain is built from TRBV5-1 and TRBJ1-1, with 11 bases lining up with TRBD1. V lost 3 bases to trimming and J lost 3 bases; unmatched junction nucleotides: 4. The CDR3 length is 15 residues. Germline CDR1 reads SGHRS; CDR2 reads YFSETQ. The CDR3 protein is CASSSGQGADTEAFF. The CDR3 nucleotides are TGCGCCAGCAGCTCCGGACAGGGGGCGGACACTGAAGCTTTCTTT.

This clone was counted once. This sequence joins TRBV18 and TRBJ2-1; no reliable D call. This CDR3 is 16 amino acids long. Germline assignment: CDR1 KGHSH and CDR2 LQKENI. Between the trimmed V and J ends, which lost 2 bases and 0 bases, there was a span of 11 bases. The chain's CDR3 is CASSPNVLSSYNEQFF. In DNA form, the CDR3 reads TGTGCCAGCTCACCAAATGTTCTAAGCTCCTACAATGAGCAGTTCTTC.

The chain recombines TRBV3-1 (or the pseudogene TRBV3-2) with TRBJ2-5; D perhaps matches TRBD2 (6 bases). With 1 base removed from V and 0 bases from J, the gap between germline ends came to 9 bases. This CDR3 is built from 15 residues. Germline lookup yields CDR1 LGHDT and CDR2 YNNKEL (reference sequence). In nucleotides, the CDR3 is TGTGCCAGCAGCCAAGGGGCGGGGAACCAAGAGACCCAGTACTTC. Amino acid sequence: CASSQGAGNQETQYF.

This clone was seen only a few times. The chain links TRBV14 to TRBJ2-2, with no clear D. Trimming cost V 6 bases and J 2 bases, with 10 bases left between them. The CDR3 consists of 14 residues. The germline V gene has CDR1 SGHDN and CDR2 FVKESK. DNA for the CDR3: TGTGCCAGCAGGGTGGCGGTTAACACCGGGGAGCTGTTTTTT. This sequence encodes CASRVAVNTGELFF.